The rows below give T cell receptor beta chains drawn from one sample of a study of T-cell memory formation after mild COVID-19. Each CDR3 protein gets one entry after TCRdb re-called the 5' RACE reads with MiXCR. The repertoire holds about 160,000 distinct CDR3 sequences, roughly 28% seen once, with more than 10% in the top ten. Sequencing used PBMCs or a T cell subset sorted from them (not recorded which). The source of these receptors is an adult woman who had mild COVID-19 (a few samples of this study predate the infection). Cell type and time point are not known. Each CDR3 is given with its conserved first and last residue. Fields, in order: V gene, J gene, CDR3 length, CDR3 protein.

>TRBV5-1|TRBJ2-6|15
CASNAVTAGANVLTF
>TRBV5-1|TRBJ1-1|15
CASSGPGEGYTEAFF
>TRBV7-8|TRBJ2-4|14
CASSLRGAKNIQYF
>TRBV12-3/TRBV12-4|TRBJ1-5|15
CASSLSSDRNQPQHF
>TRBV6-1|TRBJ2-7|11
CASSEPRPLYF
>TRBV7-9|TRBJ2-1|14
CASSVQTGNNEQFF
>TRBV2|TRBJ2-1|15
CASSESASGGGEQFF
>TRBV19|TRBJ2-1|11
CASSTYNEQFF
>TRBV11-3|TRBJ1-1|13
CASSLQGGGEAFF
>TRBV12-3/TRBV12-4|TRBJ2-1|11
CASSPEKLAFF
>TRBV27|TRBJ2-6|15
CASSWTGTGANVLTF
>TRBV24-1|TRBJ2-2|16
CATSRGQGRSTGELFF
>TRBV11-2|TRBJ2-2|12
CASSSTPGELFF
>TRBV7-9|TRBJ2-6|15
CASSFRGVGANVLTF
>TRBV21-1|TRBJ2-7|15
CASSIRTVRKYEQYF
>TRBV7-8|TRBJ2-7|14
CASSLGWDTYEQYF
>TRBV29-1|TRBJ1-2|12
CSVVQGGYGYTF
>TRBV7-9|TRBJ2-4|15
CASSLVPRDGNIQYF
>TRBV19|TRBJ2-1|15
CASSTLTVGYNEQFF
>TRBV4-3|TRBJ2-1|17
CASSQDQTGQKLNEQFF
>TRBV5-6|TRBJ2-1|15
CASSLAGIDSPEQFF
>TRBV10-3|TRBJ2-7|12
CAISESTSEQYF
>TRBV4-1|TRBJ2-3|17
CASSHSLSGSHTDTQYF
>TRBV6-5|TRBJ1-1|15
CASSYGGLSNTEAFF
>TRBV6-5|TRBJ1-5|14
CASSDTGLGQPQHF
>TRBV15|TRBJ2-3|14
CATRGSGYTDTQYF
>TRBV12-3/TRBV12-4|TRBJ1-2|14
CASSWRAGSYGYTF
>TRBV25-1|TRBJ2-3|17
CASSEWSREGVADTQYF
>TRBV11-3|TRBJ1-2|15
CASSPSWRGAYGYTF
>TRBV24-1|TRBJ2-5|15
CATSDLGGTGETQYF
>TRBV13|TRBJ2-5|14
CASSFDRAQETQYF
>TRBV25-1|TRBJ2-3|18
CASSEGGLAGVETDTQYF
>TRBV15|TRBJ2-5|12
CATTGHKETQYF
>TRBV5-5|TRBJ1-4|12
CASSLGRGALFF
>TRBV9|TRBJ1-4|16
CASSSAGGSGNEKLFF
>TRBV20-1|TRBJ2-1|11
CSARTFSEQFF
>TRBV20-1|TRBJ1-1|14
CSARMGPVNTEAFF
>TRBV7-8|TRBJ2-2|10
CAIGTGELFF
>TRBV9|TRBJ1-6|14
CASNRDINNSPLHF
>TRBV6-6|TRBJ1-5|15
CASTRTGVVNQPQHF
>TRBV19|TRBJ2-2|17
CASSTYRVFSRTGELFF